This T cell receptor (beta chain) derives from a study of blood T cell repertoires in COVID-19. Study summary: Researchers got acute and convalescent COVID-19 samples from the United States, Italy and Spain. Sample material is recorded as cDNA or gDNA derived from T cells, B-cell-depleted T cells, or PBMCs.

Germline V gives CDR1 KGHSH, CDR2 LQKENI. V shed 6 bases and J shed 6 bases, with 14 bases lying between them. The CDR3 runs 13 residues. Participants were aged roughly 18 to 100 years from about two dozen US areas. TCRdb keeps only in-frame clones here, not all; method: immunoSEQ multiplex PCR. The sample includes a few hundred thousand clones, almost 90% of them seen just once. The chain joins TRBV18 to TRBJ1-2; D remains unclear. The clonotype comes from a man in his thirties or forties who had been exposed to COVID-19. Specimen: PBMCs or T cells enriched from blood (not recorded which). The CDR3 sequence: CASSPDGVDGYTF. The CDR3 DNA reads as TGTGCCAGCTCCCCCGACGGAGTCGATGGCTACACCTTC.